The source of this T cell receptor beta chain is a study of Graves' ophthalmopathy and Graves' hyperthyroidism. Overall study: Before any treatment, peripheral blood was taken at the initial diagnosis. General study results and limits: The model achieved roughly 69% sensitivity and under 75% specificity for ophthalmopathy progression. Blood samples also showed most expanded thyroid clonotypes exceeding 0.001 frequency.

Researchers took RNA transcripts and amplified TCR beta CDR3 regions from them. Scientists carried out first-round RT-PCR using HTBI primers and then a second-round multiplex PCR. One entry per CDR3 protein, called by TCRdb with MiXCR from the multiplex PCR reads. The sample consists of 350,000 to 400,000 distinct CDR3 sequences, just over 15% of them appearing once. Exclusion criteria comprised other autoimmune diseases, uncontrolled infections, pregnancy or lactation in patients. Germline lookup yields CDR1 LNHDA and CDR2 SQIVND (reference sequence). CDR3 size: 14 residues. In its sample, this clonotype was seen many times. Its antigen remains unknown. One junction end disagrees with the germline gene, perhaps due to a read error.

The clonotype originates from a woman between 18 and 29 years old with stable Graves' hyperthyroidism. The sample consisted of peripheral blood. The chain combines TRBV19 with TRBJ1-2; 8 bases align to TRBD1. CDR3 nucleotide sequence: TGTGCCGGTAGTATGGGGACAGGAAACTATGGCTACACCTTC. As protein: CAGSMGTGNYGYTF.